This TCR beta chain was obtained from a study of post-analysis software for immune sequencing data (dated by TCRdb to 2013 to 2016). The study in broad terms: The recorded disease courses included relapsing-remitting, secondary progressive and progressive-relapsing multiple sclerosis, and some patients had no subtype annotation. Patient repertoires were compared against 10 to 12 previously published healthy control repertoires from donors aged about 6 to 28 years. A subset of samples was prepared in parallel using single-end sample barcoding, then pooled and co-amplified after Illumina adapter ligation. What the study reported, not specific to this receptor: Several TRBV segments, including TRBV5-6, TRBV5-1 and TRBV20-1, were significantly more frequent in patients than controls. The control group was slightly older than the multiple sclerosis patient group. Normalized Chao1 diversity was significantly lower in multiple sclerosis patients than controls, suggesting substantial peripheral T-cell clonal expansion. Direct clustering with F measure revealed strong co-clustering of samples prepared in the same batch, which led to a batch-effect correction.

CDR1 is given as SGHRS and CDR2 as YFSETQ, both from the germline V gene. Taken from cysteine to phenylalanine, the CDR3 has 14 residues. Only the CDR3 DNA is retained, 42 bases long and in frame from the first base. V lost 4 bases and J lost 0 bases; the stretch between them is 10 bases long. Libraries were constructed by PCR. The run used an Illumina HiSeq 2500. To reduce PCR and sequencing biases, unique molecular identifiers were incorporated into the TCR beta cDNA libraries. Per 1 to 10 million input T cells, approximately 500,000 cDNA molecules were obtained, such that each molecule approximated one T cell. Patient libraries were prepared and sequenced with the same protocol used for the earlier healthy control dataset. Within a given batch, samples were prepared together, multiplexed and sequenced on the same HiSeq lane. The paper's data handling went like this. Raw barcoded reads were processed with MIGEC, discarding single-read molecular identifier groups before consensus assembly and CDR3 extraction. Clonotype tables were post-analysed with VDJtools, normalizing diversity by down-sampling all datasets to the smallest sample size. In repertoire overlap clustering, CDR3 amino acid sequences, but not nucleotide sequences, were matched to correct batch-related cross-sample contamination. TCRdb reanalyzed the raw reads on its own, using fastp at Q25 for trimming and MiXCR for clone calling, and kept in-frame beta chains. Each CDR3 protein appears once, grouped with its most common genes and DNA. V and J calls and clone size were set by TCRdb, not the authors. This sample has around 500,000 distinct CDR3 sequences in its table, and around 36% of those were observed once. The top ten clones comprise under 7% of the sample.

Remarks on this clonotype: Its cognate antigen has yet to be identified. The input lacks base qualities; no much larger clone sits a single base away.

TCR beta repertoires were profiled from peripheral blood of under 15 young patients with multiple sclerosis to demonstrate the VDJtools post-analysis software. The patients with multiple sclerosis were children and adolescents between about 6 and 15 years of age. This sequence originates from a girl between 2 and 17 years old with multiple sclerosis. The source material was blood. This chain joins TRBV5-1 to TRBJ1-1, with the D segment identity uncertain. The CDR3 region: CASSLGIMNTEAFF. In nucleotide form, the sequence is TGCGCCAGCAGCCTCGGGATTATGAACACTGAAGCTTTCTTT.